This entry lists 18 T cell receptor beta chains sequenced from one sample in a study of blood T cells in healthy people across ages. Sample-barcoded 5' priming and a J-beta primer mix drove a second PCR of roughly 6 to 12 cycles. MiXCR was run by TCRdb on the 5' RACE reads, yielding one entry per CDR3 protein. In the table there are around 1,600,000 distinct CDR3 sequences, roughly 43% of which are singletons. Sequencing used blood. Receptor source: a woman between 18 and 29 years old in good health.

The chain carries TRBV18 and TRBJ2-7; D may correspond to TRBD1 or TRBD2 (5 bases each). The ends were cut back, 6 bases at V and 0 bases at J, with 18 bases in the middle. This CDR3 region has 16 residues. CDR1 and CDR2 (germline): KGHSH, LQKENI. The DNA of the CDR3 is TGTGCCAGCTCCCCCATGGGGAGACAGAGCTCCTACGAGCAGTACTTC. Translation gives CASSPMGRQSSYEQYF.

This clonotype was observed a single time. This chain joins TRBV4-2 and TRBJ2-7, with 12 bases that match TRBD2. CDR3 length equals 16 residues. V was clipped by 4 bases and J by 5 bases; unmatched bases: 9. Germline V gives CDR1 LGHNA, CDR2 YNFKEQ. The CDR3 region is CASSPSNLAGGNEQYF. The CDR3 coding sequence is TGTGCCAGCAGCCCCTCCAATCTAGCGGGGGGGAACGAGCAGTACTTC.

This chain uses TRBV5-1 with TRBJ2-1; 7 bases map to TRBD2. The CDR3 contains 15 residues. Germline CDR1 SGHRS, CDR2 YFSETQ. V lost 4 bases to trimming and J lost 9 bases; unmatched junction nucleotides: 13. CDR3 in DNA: TGCGCCAGCAGCGTCCCGGGACTAAACCCGTTTGAGCAGTTCTTC. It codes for CASSVPGLNPFEQFF.

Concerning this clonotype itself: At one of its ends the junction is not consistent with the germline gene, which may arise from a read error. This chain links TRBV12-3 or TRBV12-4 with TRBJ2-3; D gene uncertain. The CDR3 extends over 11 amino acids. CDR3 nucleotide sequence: TGTGCCGGCAGTTTATTAGATACGCAGTATTTT. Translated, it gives CAGSLLDTQYF.

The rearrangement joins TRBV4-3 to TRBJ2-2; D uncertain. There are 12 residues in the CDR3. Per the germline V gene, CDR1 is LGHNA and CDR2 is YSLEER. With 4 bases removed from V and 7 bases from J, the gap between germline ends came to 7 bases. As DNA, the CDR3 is TGCGCCAGCAGCCTTGAGGACGGGGAGCTGTTTTTT. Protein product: CASSLEDGELFF.

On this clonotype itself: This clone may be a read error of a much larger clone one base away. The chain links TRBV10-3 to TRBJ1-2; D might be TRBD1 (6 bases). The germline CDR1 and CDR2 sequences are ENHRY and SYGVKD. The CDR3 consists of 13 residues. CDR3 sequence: CAVSEWRQAGYTF. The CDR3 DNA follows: TGTGCCGTCAGTGAGTGGAGACAGGCTGGCTACACCTTC.

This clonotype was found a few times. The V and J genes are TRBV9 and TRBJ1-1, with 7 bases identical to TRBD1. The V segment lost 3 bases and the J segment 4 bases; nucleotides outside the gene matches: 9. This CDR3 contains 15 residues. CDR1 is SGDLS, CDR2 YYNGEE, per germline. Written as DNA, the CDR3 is TGTGCCAGCAGCGCTACGACAGGGCCAGGCACTGAAGCTTTCTTT. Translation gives CASSATTGPGTEAFF.

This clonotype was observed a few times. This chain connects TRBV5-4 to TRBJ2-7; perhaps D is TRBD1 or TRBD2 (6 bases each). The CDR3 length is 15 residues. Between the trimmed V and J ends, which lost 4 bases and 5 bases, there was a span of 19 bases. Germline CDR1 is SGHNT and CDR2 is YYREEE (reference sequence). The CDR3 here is CASSPLSVGGDEQYF. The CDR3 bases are TGTGCCAGCAGCCCCTTATCGGTGGGGGGCGACGAGCAGTACTTC.

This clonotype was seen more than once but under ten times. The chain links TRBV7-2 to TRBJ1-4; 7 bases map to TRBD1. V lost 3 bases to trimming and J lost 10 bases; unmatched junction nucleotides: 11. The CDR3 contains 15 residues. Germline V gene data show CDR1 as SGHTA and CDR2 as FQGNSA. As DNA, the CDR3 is TGTGCCAGCAGCTTGGGTACAGGGGTAGGAGGAAAACTGTTTTTT. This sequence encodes CASSLGTGVGGKLFF.

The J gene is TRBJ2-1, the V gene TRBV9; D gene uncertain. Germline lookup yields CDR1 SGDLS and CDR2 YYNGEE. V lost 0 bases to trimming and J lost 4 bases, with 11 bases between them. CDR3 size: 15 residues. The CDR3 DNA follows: TGTGCCAGCAGCGTAGAGGGTGGCCTGTACAATGAGCAGTTCTTC. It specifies CASSVEGGLYNEQFF. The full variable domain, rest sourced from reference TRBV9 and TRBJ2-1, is DSGVTQTPKHLITATGQRVTLRCSPRSGDLSVYWYQQSLDQGLQFLIQYYNGEERAKGNILERFSAQQFPDLHSELNLSSLELGDSALYFCASSVEGGLYNEQFFGPGTRLTVL.

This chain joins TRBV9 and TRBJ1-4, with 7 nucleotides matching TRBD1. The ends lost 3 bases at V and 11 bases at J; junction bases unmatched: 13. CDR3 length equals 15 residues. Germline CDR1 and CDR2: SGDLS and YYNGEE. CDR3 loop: CASSAYGTAGGKLFF. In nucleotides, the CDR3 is TGTGCCAGCAGCGCATACGGGACAGCCGGAGGCAAACTGTTTTTT.

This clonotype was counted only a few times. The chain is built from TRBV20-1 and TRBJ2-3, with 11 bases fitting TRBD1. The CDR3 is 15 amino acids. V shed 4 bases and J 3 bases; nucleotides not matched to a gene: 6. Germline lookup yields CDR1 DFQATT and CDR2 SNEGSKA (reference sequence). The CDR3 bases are TGCAGTGCTACTCACCGGGACAGGGGGACAGATACGCAGTATTTT. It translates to CSATHRDRGTDTQYF.

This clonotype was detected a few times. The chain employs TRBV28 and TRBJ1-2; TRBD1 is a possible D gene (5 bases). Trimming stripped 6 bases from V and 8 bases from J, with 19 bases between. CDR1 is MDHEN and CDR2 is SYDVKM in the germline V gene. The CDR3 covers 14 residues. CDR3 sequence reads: CASSNAGGGSGYTF. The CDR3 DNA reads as TGTGCCAGCAGCAATGCTGGTGGGGGTTCCGGCTACACCTTC.

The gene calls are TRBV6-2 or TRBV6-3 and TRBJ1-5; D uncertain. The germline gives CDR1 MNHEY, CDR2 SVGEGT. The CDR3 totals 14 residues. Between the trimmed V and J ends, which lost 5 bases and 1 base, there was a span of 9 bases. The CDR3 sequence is CASSTRRSNQPQHF. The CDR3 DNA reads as TGTGCCAGCAGTACTCGAAGGAGCAATCAGCCCCAGCATTTT.

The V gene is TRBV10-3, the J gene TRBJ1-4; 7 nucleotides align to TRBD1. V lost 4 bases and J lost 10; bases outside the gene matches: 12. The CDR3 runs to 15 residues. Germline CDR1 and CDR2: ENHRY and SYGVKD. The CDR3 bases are TGTGCCATCAGTGGGTCTGGGGGACAGAATACAAAACTGTTTTTT. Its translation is CAISGSGGQNTKLFF.

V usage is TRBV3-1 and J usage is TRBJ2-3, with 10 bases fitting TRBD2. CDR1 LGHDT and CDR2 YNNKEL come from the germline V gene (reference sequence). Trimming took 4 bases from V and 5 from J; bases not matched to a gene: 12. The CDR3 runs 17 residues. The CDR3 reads CASSPRGSGGVEDTQYF. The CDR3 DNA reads TGTGCCAGCAGCCCCCGGGGGAGCGGGGGGGTGGAAGATACGCAGTATTTT.

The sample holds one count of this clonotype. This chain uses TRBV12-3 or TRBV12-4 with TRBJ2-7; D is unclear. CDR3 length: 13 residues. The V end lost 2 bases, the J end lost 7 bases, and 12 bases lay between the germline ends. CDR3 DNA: TGTGCCAGCAGTTTAATGCTCTACAATGAGCAGTACTTC. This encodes CASSLMLYNEQYF.

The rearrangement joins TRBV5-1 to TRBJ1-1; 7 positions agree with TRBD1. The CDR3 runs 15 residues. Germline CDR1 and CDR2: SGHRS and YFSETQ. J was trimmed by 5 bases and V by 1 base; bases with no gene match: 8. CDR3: CASSLTGAKSTEAFF. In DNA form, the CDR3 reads TGCGCCAGCAGCTTGACAGGGGCAAAGTCAACTGAAGCTTTCTTT.